These 23 T cell receptor beta chains originate from one sample sequenced in a study of beta chain features in type 1 diabetes. The isolated RNA, all of it, was reverse transcribed, so expressed TCRB transcripts were what got sequenced. Profiling relied on immunoSEQ multiplex PCR, and the TCRdb table lists in-frame clones only, not all of them. The sample records about 150,000 clones, over 8.5% being singletons. The specimen sequenced was central memory CD4+ T cells from blood. The receptors originated from a man between 18 and 35 years old in good health.

This clone has only a few counts. The gene calls are TRBV28 and TRBJ1-2, with unresolved D. The CDR3 is made up of 14 amino acids. Trimming pared 3 bases from V and 5 bases from J, leaving 13 bases between. Germline V gene sequence: CDR1 MDHEN, CDR2 SYDVKM. In nucleotides, the CDR3 is TGTGCCAGCAGTTTGGGCAGAGCCCTTTATGGCTACACCTTC. It codes for CASSLGRALYGYTF.

This rearrangement joins TRBV29-1 to TRBJ1-2, with 7 bases that match TRBD1. The CDR3 totals 14 residues. CDR1 is SQVTM and CDR2 is ANQGSEA in the germline V gene. J lost 7 bases, V lost 3 bases, and 11 bases had no gene match. The CDR3 DNA reads TGCAGCGTTGATGAACAACAGGGGTTTAGTGGCTACACCTTC. This codes for CSVDEQQGFSGYTF.

The rearrangement links TRBV4-3 to TRBJ2-3, with TRBD2 matching over 8 bases. V was clipped by 0 bases and J by 4 bases; unmatched bases: 9. CDR1 LGHNA and CDR2 YSLEER come from the germline V gene. This CDR3 is 17 amino acids long. CDR3 sequence: CASSQDPPGGIADTQYF. The DNA of the CDR3 is TGCGCCAGCAGCCAAGACCCCCCGGGGGGGATAGCAGATACGCAGTATTTT.

This rearrangement joins TRBV7-2 to TRBJ1-2; 7 nucleotides match TRBD1. J gave up 7 bases and V 7 bases, and 3 bases lay outside the gene matches. The CDR3 covers 11 residues. Germline assignment: CDR1 SGHTA and CDR2 FQGNSA. CDR3 in amino acids: CASTPGGGYTF. CDR3 coding DNA: TGTGCCAGCACCCCAGGGGGTGGCTACACCTTC.

This clone has ten or more counts. The rearrangement links TRBV19 to TRBJ2-3, with TRBD2 as a possible D gene (5 bases). The ends were cut back, 3 bases at V and 4 bases at J, with 17 bases in the middle. The CDR3 totals 16 residues. The germline V gene has CDR1 LNHDA and CDR2 SQIVND (reference sequence). Here the CDR3 DNA reads TGTGCCAGTAGTATCGAGGGAATAAGGTCCCCAGATACGCAGTATTTT. As protein: CASSIEGIRSPDTQYF.

This chain uses TRBV9 with TRBJ1-3, with a possible D match to TRBD1 (5 bases). The CDR3 has 15 amino acids. Looked up from germline, CDR1 is SGDLS and CDR2 is YYNGEE. V was pared by 0 bases and J by 4 bases, with 11 bases between. CDR3 region: CASSVGGREGNTIYF. In DNA form, the CDR3 reads TGTGCCAGCAGCGTAGGGGGCAGGGAGGGAAACACCATATATTTT.

This clone was seen more than once but under ten times. This chain connects TRBV5-1 to TRBJ2-5, with 7 bases that match TRBD2. CDR1 is SGHRS and CDR2 is YFSETQ in the germline V gene. J lost 5 bases, V lost 3 bases, and 7 bases had no gene match. This CDR3 contains 14 residues. The CDR3 is CASSSGGPAETQYF. The CDR3 coding sequence is TGCGCCAGCAGCTCGGGGGGACCCGCGGAGACCCAGTACTTC. The full variable domain, in which reference TRBV5-1 and TRBJ2-5 provide the parts outside the CDR3, is KAGVTQTPRYLIKTRGQQVTLSCSPISGHRSVSWYQQTPGQGLQFLFEYFSETQRNKGNFPGRFSGRQFSNSRSEMNVSTLELGDSALYLCASSSGGPAETQYFGPGTRLLVL.

This clone was counted a few times. The chain is built from TRBV5-6 and TRBJ2-6; TRBD1 matches at 7 bases. The V segment lost 0 bases and the J segment 0 bases; nucleotides outside the gene matches: 0. This CDR3 has 16 amino acids. Per the germline V gene, CDR1 is SGHDT and CDR2 is YYEEEE. CDR3 coding DNA: TGTGCCAGCAGCTTGGGGGACAGCTCTGGGGCCAACGTCCTGACTTTC. Translated: CASSLGDSSGANVLTF.

This clone was picked up many times. The chain carries TRBV30 and TRBJ2-2; D may match TRBD1 or TRBD2 (5 bases each). The CDR3 consists of 14 residues. V lost 0 bases to trimming and J lost 3 bases, with 8 bases between them. Germline V CDR1 and CDR2: GTSNPN, SVGIG (reference sequence). CDR3 nucleotide sequence: TGTGCCTGGAGTGTGGGACGCTACACCGGGGAGCTGTTTTTT. This codes for CAWSVGRYTGELFF.

This clone was seen many times. This specimen includes other DNA sequences encoding the same CDR3. The rearrangement joins TRBV18 to TRBJ2-3, with TRBD2 matching over 11 bases. The CDR3 runs 16 residues. V dropped 3 bases and J dropped 0; count of bases not matched to a gene: 2. From germline, CDR1 is KGHSH and CDR2 LQKENI. CDR3 DNA: TGTGCCAGCTCACCGAGGACTAGCGGGAGCACAGATACGCAGTATTTT. Its translation is CASSPRTSGSTDTQYF.

This clone was found a few times. The rearrangement joins TRBV7-2 to TRBJ2-7, with D perhaps matching TRBD2 (6 bases). With 1 base removed from V and 7 bases from J, the gap between germline ends came to 14 bases. Germline CDR1 SGHTA, CDR2 FQGNSA. The CDR3 has 14 residues. The CDR3 reads CASSLDRSAGEQYF. DNA of the CDR3: TGTGCCAGCAGCTTAGACCGTAGCGCGGGAGAGCAGTACTTC.

This clone was recorded a few times. Different DNA sequences within this sample yield the same CDR3. The chain uses TRBV29-1 and TRBJ2-5, with TRBD2 matching 9 bases. With V trimmed by 4 bases and J by 2 bases, 2 bases remained unmatched. The CDR3 extends over 13 amino acids. CDR1 is SQVTM and CDR2 is ANQGSEA in the germline V gene. CDR3 in DNA: TGCAGCGTTGCCAGCGGGGGGCAAGAGACCCAGTACTTC. Amino acid sequence: CSVASGGQETQYF.

V usage is TRBV25-1 and J usage is TRBJ1-1, with 8 positions matching TRBD1. Germline V gene data show CDR1 as MGHDK and CDR2 as SYGVNS. The CDR3 contains 11 residues. V lost 6 bases to trimming and J lost 10 bases; unmatched junction nucleotides: 4. CDR3 loop: CASSTGGRAFF. The DNA of the CDR3 is TGTGCCAGCAGCACAGGGGGTAGAGCTTTCTTT.

In this sample, this clone turned up a few times. V is TRBV7-2 and J is TRBJ2-3; D not certain. In germline, CDR1 is SGHTA, CDR2 FQGNSA. The CDR3 has 16 residues. Deletions cut 4 bases from V and 0 bases from J, with 14 bases between. The CDR3 spells CASSSHSRRSTDTQYF. CDR3 DNA: TGTGCCAGCAGCTCCCACAGTAGGCGGAGCACAGATACGCAGTATTTT.

This clone has ten or more counts. The rearrangement uses TRBV5-1 and TRBJ2-7; 7 bases are shared with TRBD1. The CDR3 has 14 amino acids. V was pared by 0 bases and J by 6 bases, with 6 bases of the junction left unmatched. Germline CDR1 and CDR2: SGHRS and YFSETQ. CDR3 amino acids: CASSLAEGALEQYF. The CDR3 bases are TGCGCCAGCAGCTTGGCCGAGGGGGCCCTCGAGCAGTACTTC.

This clone was observed a handful of times. V usage is TRBV7-2 and J usage is TRBJ2-1; D not certain. Trimming took off 5 bases at V and 14 bases at J, with 19 bases between the two ends. Per the germline V gene, CDR1 is SGHTA and CDR2 is FQGNSA. This CDR3 spans 13 amino acids. The CDR3 DNA follows: TGTGCCAGCAGCGACACTTCGACTTCTAAGAAGTTCTTC. Protein product: CASSDTSTSKKFF.

The rearrangement uses TRBV5-1 and TRBJ2-7; 8 bases match TRBD1. Per the germline V gene, CDR1 is SGHRS and CDR2 is YFSETQ. The V and J ends lost 6 bases and 2 bases, in that order; junction bases with no gene match: 10. The CDR3 length is 15 residues. CDR3 region: CASTTGQGSPYEQYF. CDR3 sequence (DNA): TGCGCCAGCACTACTGGACAGGGATCCCCCTACGAGCAGTACTTC. Combining the CDR3 with reference TRBV5-1 and TRBJ2-7 gives the whole variable domain KAGVTQTPRYLIKTRGQQVTLSCSPISGHRSVSWYQQTPGQGLQFLFEYFSETQRNKGNFPGRFSGRQFSNSRSEMNVSTLELGDSALYLCASTTGQGSPYEQYFGPGTRLTVT.

This clone has just a few counts. A junction end diverges from the germline sequence, so it may reflect a read error. V gene TRBV7-2 combines with J gene TRBJ2-5; 8 bases are a match to TRBD2. Per germline, CDR1 SGHTA and CDR2 FQGNSA. This CDR3 has 17 residues. In DNA form, the CDR3 reads TGTTCCAGCAGCTTAGCGCGAAGCGGGAGTGGGCGGGAGACCCAGTACTTC. Translated: CSSSLARSGSGRETQYF. Variable domain in full (rest from reference TRBV7-2 and TRBJ2-5): GAGVSQSPSNKVTEKGKDVELRCDPISGHTALYWYRQSLGQGLEFLIYFQGNSAPDKSGLPSDRFSAERTGGSVSTLTIQRTQQEDSAVYLCSSSLARSGSGRETQYFGPGTRLLVL.

The V and J genes are TRBV5-4 and TRBJ2-3, with 9 bases identical to TRBD2. Germline V gene data show CDR1 as SGHNT and CDR2 as YYREEE (reference sequence). J was trimmed by 4 bases and V by 1 base; bases with no gene match: 7. The CDR3 has 16 residues. The CDR3 region is CASSLNGGRAADTQYF. In DNA, the CDR3 is TGTGCCAGCAGCTTGAATGGCGGGAGGGCGGCAGATACGCAGTATTTT.

This clone was seen a handful of times. This sequence joins TRBV7-2 and TRBJ1-1; unclear D gene. The CDR3 consists of 14 residues. Trimming removed 2 bases at V and 2 bases at J, with 9 bases between. Germline V gene lookup returns CDR1 SGHTA and CDR2 FQGNSA. CDR3 in amino acids: CASSLNNGNTEAFF. The DNA for the CDR3 is TGTGCCAGCAGCTTAAATAACGGTAACACTGAAGCTTTCTTT.

This clone showed up just a few times. The V and J genes are TRBV6-5 and TRBJ1-5, with 8 bases lining up with TRBD1. V was pared by 6 bases and J by 6 bases, with 7 bases of the junction left unmatched. This CDR3 is built from 14 residues. Germline V gene lookup returns CDR1 MNHEY and CDR2 SVGAGI. CDR3 DNA sequence: TGTGCCAGCAGGGACGGACAGGGTGGTCAGCCCCAGCATTTT. Translating it yields CASRDGQGGQPQHF.

Regarding this clone: At the DNA level, this CDR3 is encoded by other sequences in the same sample as well. V usage is TRBV29-1 and J usage is TRBJ2-5, with D maybe TRBD1 (5 bases). The CDR3 is made up of 12 amino acids. V was pared by 2 bases and J by 1 base, with 5 bases between. Germline lookup yields CDR1 SQVTM and CDR2 ANQGSEA. The DNA of the CDR3 is TGCAGCGTTGAACAGGGCCAAGAGACCCAGTACTTC. Translated, it gives CSVEQGQETQYF.

The chain is built from TRBV5-1 and TRBJ2-5; D is possibly TRBD1 (6 bases). CDR1 and CDR2 (germline): SGHRS, YFSETQ. V dropped 0 bases and J dropped 1 base, with 10 bases sitting between them. The CDR3 has 15 residues. The CDR3 DNA is TGCGCCAGCAGCTTGGGTCTACAGGGCCAAGAGACCCAGTACTTC. This encodes CASSLGLQGQETQYF.